This TCR beta chain was recovered during a study of early T cells in non-severe SARS-CoV-2 infection. Study at large: Investigators sequenced bulk RNA drawn from unsorted whole blood, and chains remained unpaired.

Individual cDNA molecules received unique molecular identifiers. TCRdb reanalysed the 5' RACE reads using MiXCR and keeps one entry per CDR3 protein. The sample lists approximately 84,000 distinct CDR3 sequences, under 15% occurring once. Overall study results and limits: VDJdb matching, biased toward anti-spike CD8 responses, missed private and CD4 specificities.

There are 11 residues in the CDR3. Germline V lookup: CDR1 SNHLY, CDR2 FYNNEI. Trimming left V 6 bases short and J 6 bases short, with 7 bases between. This clonotype was seen many times. Antigen: not known. This sequence originates from an adult who was a healthcare worker with PCR-confirmed SARS-CoV-2 infection or an uninfected control (not recorded which). The sequenced sample consisted of whole blood. V gene TRBV2 combines with J gene TRBJ2-3; D gene unclear. CDR3 sequence: CASSARDTQYF. The CDR3 DNA reads TGTGCCAGCAGCGCCCGGGATACGCAGTATTTT.